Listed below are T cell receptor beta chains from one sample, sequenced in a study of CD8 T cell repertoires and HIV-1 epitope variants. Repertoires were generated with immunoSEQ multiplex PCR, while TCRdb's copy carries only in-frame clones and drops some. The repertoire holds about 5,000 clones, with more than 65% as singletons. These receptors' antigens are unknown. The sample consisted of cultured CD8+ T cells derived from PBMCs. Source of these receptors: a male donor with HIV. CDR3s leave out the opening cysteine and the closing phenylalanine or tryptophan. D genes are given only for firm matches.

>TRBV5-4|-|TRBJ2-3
ASSLTGGGLTDTQY
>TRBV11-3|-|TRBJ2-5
ASSQGGSYQETQY
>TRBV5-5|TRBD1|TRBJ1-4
ASSPDRVPNEKLF
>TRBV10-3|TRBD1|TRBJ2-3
AISETGFSDTQY
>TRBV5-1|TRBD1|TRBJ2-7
ASSRGGQETSYEQY
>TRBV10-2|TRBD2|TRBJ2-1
ASSDSSGGQGEQF
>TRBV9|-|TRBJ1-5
ASSVDPTSGQPQH
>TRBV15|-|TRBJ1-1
ATSRDRDISEAF
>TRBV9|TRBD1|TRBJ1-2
ASSVLQGAGYGYT
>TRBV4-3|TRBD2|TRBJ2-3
ASSQEGSGSTDTQY
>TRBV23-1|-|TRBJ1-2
ASSQDPVELDYGYT
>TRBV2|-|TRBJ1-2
ASLGRAIPSYGYT
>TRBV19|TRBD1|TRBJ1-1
AKIRDRGWTEAF
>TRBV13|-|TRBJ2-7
ASSLTSGTFAYEQY
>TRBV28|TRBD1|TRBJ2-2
ALRTGNTGELF
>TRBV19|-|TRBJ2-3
ASSMDTDTQY
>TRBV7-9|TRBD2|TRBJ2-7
ASSLVGGGAYEQY
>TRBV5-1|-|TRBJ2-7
ASSLDVSSYEQY
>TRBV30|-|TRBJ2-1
AWSNPWKGEADEQF
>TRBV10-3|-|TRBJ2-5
AIRRDSSQETQY
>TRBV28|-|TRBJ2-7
ASSLGQGSLGEQY
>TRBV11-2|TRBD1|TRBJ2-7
ASSSGQQAYEQY
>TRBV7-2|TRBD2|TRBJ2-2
ASSLDWRERRGGELF
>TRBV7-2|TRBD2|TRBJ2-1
ASSLGLASNEQF
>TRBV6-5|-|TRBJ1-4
ASSYSPYGRELF
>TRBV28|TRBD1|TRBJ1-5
ASSRPDRLNQPQH
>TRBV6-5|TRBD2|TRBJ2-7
ASSYSTSGGKEY
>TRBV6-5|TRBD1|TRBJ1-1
ASSLGQGYTEAF
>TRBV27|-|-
ASRNWDSYEQY
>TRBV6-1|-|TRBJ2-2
ASSDKGETGELF
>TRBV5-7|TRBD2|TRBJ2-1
ASSLAGTSGFYEQF
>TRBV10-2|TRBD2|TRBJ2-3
ASSEPSGSTDTQY
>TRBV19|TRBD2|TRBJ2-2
ASSIGSGGANTGELF
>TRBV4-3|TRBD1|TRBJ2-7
ASSPRTGFEQY
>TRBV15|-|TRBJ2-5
ATSRDRRETQY
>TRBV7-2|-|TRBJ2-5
ASSLWDGRSALETQY
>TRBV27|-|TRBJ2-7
ASSPPEKASYEQY
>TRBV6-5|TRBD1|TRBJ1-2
ASRPTGAYGYT
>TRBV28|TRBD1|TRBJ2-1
ASSPRDRGDDEQF
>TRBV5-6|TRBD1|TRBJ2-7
ASSPRTGAYEQY
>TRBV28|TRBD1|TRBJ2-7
ASSPGTGTYEQY
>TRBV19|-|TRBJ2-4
ASSMTGRQSIQY
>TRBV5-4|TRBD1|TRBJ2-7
ASSLGQGNEQY
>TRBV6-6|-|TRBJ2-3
ASLGQYTQY
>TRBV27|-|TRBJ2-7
ASSPLSDSYEQY
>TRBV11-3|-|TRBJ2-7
ARRSKASYEQY
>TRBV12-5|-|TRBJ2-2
ASGLVPPGTLDTGELF
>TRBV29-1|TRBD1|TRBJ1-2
SVDGQGIYGYT
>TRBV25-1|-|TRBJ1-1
ASSEYPVYYGAF
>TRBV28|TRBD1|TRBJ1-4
ASSLLGQGDEKLF